The next 11 T cell receptor beta chains were all read from a single sample in a study of regulatory T cells in long-lasting Graves disease. CDR3-region Arm-PCR and iRepertoire HTBI primers produced the TCR beta libraries. Each CDR3 protein is one row after TCRdb ran MiXCR on the multiplex PCR reads. The sample consists of 300,000 to 500,000 distinct CDR3 sequences, roughly 20% of them appearing once. As to time point: persistent/refractory GD, antithyroid drugs over 5 years with positive TRAb. PBMC RNA served as the TCR library source. Sequences were derived from peripheral blood mononuclear cells (PBMCs), sampled when the disease was refractory, from a patient treated with antithyroid drugs. These receptors all stem from a female donor with Graves disease.

The genes are TRBV20-1 and TRBJ2-2, with D perhaps assigned TRBD1 or TRBD2 (5 bases each). V lost 6 bases, J lost 0 bases, and 14 bases lay in between. Germline V CDR1 and CDR2: DFQATT, SNEGSKA (reference sequence). The CDR3 length is 15 residues. The CDR3 loop is CSAPIGGANTGELFF. The DNA of the CDR3 is TGCAGTGCCCCCATTGGGGGAGCGAACACCGGGGAGCTGTTTTTT.

There are a few counts of this clonotype. This chain links TRBV9 with TRBJ2-7, with D possibly being TRBD1 (6 bases). This CDR3 has 14 amino acids. Germline V gene lookup returns CDR1 SGDLS and CDR2 YYNGEE. V was shortened by 0 bases and J by 3 bases, with 10 bases between the two germline ends. The CDR3 protein is CASSVVGRGYEQYF. In DNA form, the CDR3 reads TGTGCCAGCAGCGTAGTCGGCAGGGGCTACGAGCAGTACTTC.

A note on this clonotype: This may be a read error: a much more frequent sequence differs by one nucleotide. The chain is built from TRBV28 and TRBJ2-7; 12 bases map to TRBD2. The CDR3 covers 15 residues. Germline CDR1 MDHEN, CDR2 SYDVKM. CDR3: CASNLRTSGNYEQYF. The CDR3 nucleotides are TGTGCCAGCAATTTACGGACTAGCGGGAACTACGAGCAGTACTTC.

This clonotype was counted only a few times. The chain joins TRBV11-3 to TRBJ2-1; a possible D gene is TRBD2 (6 bases). The V end was cut by 4 bases, the J end by 0 bases, with 10 bases between. Germline V gives CDR1 SGHNT, CDR2 YENEEA. CDR3 length: 15 residues. CDR3 DNA: TGTGCCAGCAGCTCGACCGGGAGCTCCTACAATGAGCAGTTCTTC. It codes for CASSSTGSSYNEQFF.

The sample holds many counts of this clonotype. This chain connects TRBV27 to TRBJ2-2; D unclear. This CDR3 spans 14 amino acids. V lost 3 bases and J lost 7, with 12 bases in between. CDR1 and CDR2 from the germline V gene are MNHEY and SMNVEV (reference sequence). CDR3 DNA: TGTGCCAGCAGTTTGTCAGGTCCTAACGGGGAGCTGTTTTTT. Its translation: CASSLSGPNGELFF.

This clonotype was found many times. This chain joins TRBV6-1 and TRBJ1-4; D not certain. The CDR3 sequence is 12 residues long. The V and J ends lost 3 bases and 10 bases respectively, with 9 bases between them. In germline, CDR1 is MNHNS, CDR2 SASEGT. DNA for the CDR3: TGTGCCAGCAGTGACAGTCGGGGAAAACTGTTTTTT. Translated: CASSDSRGKLFF.

The chain employs TRBV7-8 and TRBJ1-5, with a possible D match to TRBD1 (5 bases). Germline V gene data show CDR1 as SGHVS and CDR2 as FQNEAQ. The CDR3 spans 17 residues. The germline V and J ends were trimmed by 5 bases and 6 bases, with 23 bases remaining between them. The CDR3 sequence is CASSPSRAPRASQPQHF. CDR3 nucleotides: TGTGCCAGCAGCCCATCCCGGGCGCCCAGGGCGTCTCAGCCCCAGCATTTT.

The chain has TRBV29-1 and TRBJ2-7, with D possibly TRBD1 on 6 matching bases. V lost 0 bases, J lost 4 bases, and 10 bases lay in between. Germline V CDR1 and CDR2: SQVTM, ANQGSEA. This CDR3 has 13 amino acids. The CDR3 is CSVEEPQGYEQYF. The CDR3 DNA reads as TGCAGCGTTGAAGAACCACAGGGTTACGAGCAGTACTTC.

This clonotype was found many times. The chain uses TRBV28 and TRBJ2-7; 7 nucleotides align to TRBD1. Unmatched junction bases numbered 5, after V lost 8 bases and J lost 1 base. Germline CDR1 is MDHEN and CDR2 is SYDVKM. The CDR3 loop spans 13 amino acids. The DNA for the CDR3 is TGTGCCAGCGACTACAGGGGATCCTACGAGCAGTACTTC. Protein: CASDYRGSYEQYF.

This clonotype was observed a handful of times. The J gene is TRBJ2-7, the V gene TRBV6-1; TRBD1 matches 12 bases. CDR1 and CDR2 (germline): MNHNS, SASEGT. The CDR3 spans 14 residues. The ends lost 7 bases at V and 6 bases at J; junction bases unmatched: 7. The CDR3 coding sequence is TGTGCCAGCAAGGGACAGGGGGCCTTGGCCGAGCAGTACTTC. Translation gives CASKGQGALAEQYF.

This clonotype was observed at least ten times. The chain recombines TRBV12-3 or TRBV12-4 with TRBJ2-5; D may be TRBD1 (6 bases). The CDR3 is made up of 19 amino acids. Trimming left V 0 bases short and J 1 base short, with 21 bases between. The CDR3 is CASSLALIVDRRPQETQYF. CDR3 in DNA: TGTGCCAGCAGTTTAGCGCTAATCGTTGACAGGCGGCCCCAAGAGACCCAGTACTTC.